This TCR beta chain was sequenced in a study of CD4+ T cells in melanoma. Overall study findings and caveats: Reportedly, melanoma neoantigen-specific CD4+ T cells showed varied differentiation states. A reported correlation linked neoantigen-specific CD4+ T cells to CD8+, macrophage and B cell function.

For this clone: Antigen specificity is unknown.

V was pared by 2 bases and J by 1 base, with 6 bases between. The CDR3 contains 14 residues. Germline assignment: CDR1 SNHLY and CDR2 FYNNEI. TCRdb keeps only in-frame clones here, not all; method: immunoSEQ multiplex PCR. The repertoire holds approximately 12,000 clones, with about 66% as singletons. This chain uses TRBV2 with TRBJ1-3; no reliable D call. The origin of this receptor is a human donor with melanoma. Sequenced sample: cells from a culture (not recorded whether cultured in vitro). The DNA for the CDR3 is TGTGCCAGCAGTGAAAGGCATTCTGGAAACACCATATATTTT. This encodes CASSERHSGNTIYF. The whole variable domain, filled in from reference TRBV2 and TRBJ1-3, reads EPEVTQTPSHQVTQMGQEVILRCVPISNHLYFYWYRQILGQKVEFLVSFYNNEISEKSEIFDDQFSVERPDGSNFTLKIRSTKLEDSAMYFCASSERHSGNTIYFGEGSWLTVV.